This T cell receptor (beta chain) was profiled in a study of human T cells and chemical hapten exposure (dated by TCRdb to about 2021). In the study overall: For sensitization, 2% DPC in acetone was applied to a 2 cm by 2 cm area of upper inner arm skin. Weekly therapeutic DPC doses were additionally applied to the scalp of patients throughout the roughly 25-week study period. Patch testing was performed on the upper back with Finn chambers containing 0.01% DPC, and the patch tests were scored after 6 days according to International Contact Dermatitis Research Group standards. Alopecia areata with under or over 50% scalp involvement, alopecia totalis and alopecia universalis were represented in the patient cohort, which was mostly female. Libraries were pooled for sequencing, and per-sample TCR yields varied mainly because of small differences in library volumes within the pool. In alopecia patients, the study followed how the peripheral blood TCR repertoire changed in vivo over primary and secondary sensitization to diphenylcyclopropenone (DPC), a hapten. Blood samples were taken from patients before sensitization (week 0) and then at 2, 6 and about 24 weeks after DPC sensitization. For TCR sequencing, blood came from 25 to 35 alopecia patients at anywhere from one to four time points (pre-sensitization, 2, 6 and 24 weeks). Study-wide conclusions, independent of this receptor: Significantly more large CDR3 similarity clusters were formed by expanded TCRs than by pre-sensitization or healthy control sets, consistent with antigen-driven responses. All patients had alopecia, a presumed autoimmune disease, so their immune response might differ from that of healthy individuals. Repeated subsampling changed both the strength of the expansion versus patch-test correlation and the threshold at which the correlation became significant. No change with DPC sensitization was found in the number of TCRs above 1 in 1000 frequency, and no evidence of global repertoire structure alterations was found. The number of PT1 expanded TCRs positively correlated with patch test score, significant at thresholds 8, 16 and 32 but not 4.

V lost 8 bases and J lost 2 bases; the stretch between them is 9 bases long. In the germline V gene, CDR1 corresponds to MGHRA and CDR2 to YSYEKL. From its cysteine to its phenylalanine, the CDR3 spans 13 amino acids. Of the read, only the CDR3 DNA is kept; its 39 bases are in frame from base 1. Comments on this clonotype: The antigen it binds to is not known. Per-base qualities were not stored, and no clone one base away is much larger.

The meaning of the sample's time point label: pre-sensitization, week 0. According to the study, the label for this sample's treatment or condition signals: therapeutic diphenylcyclopropenone sensitization with weekly scalp DPC. At every patch-test visit, the blood draw took place before the patch test was put on. Patients were eligible if aged 18 to 70, diagnosed with alopecia and judged suitable for DPC therapy, and pregnant patients were excluded. Total RNA was isolated from unfractionated whole blood collected in Tempus Blood RNA tubes. Receptors were amplified or captured by RACE. Data came from a NextSeq 500. During library preparation, unique molecular identifiers were attached to individual cDNA molecules so that TCRs could be counted quantitatively and reproducibly. Both TCR alpha and TCR beta chains were sequenced from each blood RNA sample. Under the source paper's analysis protocol: The median number of TCRs per sample was 95,638, ranging from roughly 20,000 to 700,000. The Decombinator software suite was used to annotate the V, J and CDR3 of the TCR reads. Every sample was subsampled to the same number of TCRs (28,000) for the PS versus PT1 abundance plots. Expanded TCRs were defined as absent before sensitization and observed at least eight times at the 2-week time point. Clones were called with MiXCR by TCRdb after fastp trimmed the public reads at Q25, and only in-frame beta chains were retained. Rows are unified per CDR3 protein, each entry keeping the most common DNA and genes. The V and J calls and clone size are TCRdb's, not the authors'. This sample gives 200,000 to 300,000 distinct CDR3 sequences in total; over 8% of them show up just once. Over 2% of the sample belongs to the ten largest clones.

This receptor chain uses TRBV4-1 and TRBJ2-2; there is no confident call for the D gene. The sequenced sample was whole blood, obtained in connection with sensitization to the hapten diphenylcyclopropenone (DPC). The receptor's source is a woman aged 35 to 49 with alopecia areata. Some clones in this sample may be carry-over from other donors' samples. The sequenced DNA: TGCGCCAGCGAACCGACCAACACCGGGGAGCTGTTTTTT. It is translated as CASEPTNTGELFF.